This is a list of T cell receptor beta chains from one sample in a study of radiotherapy plus CTLA-4 blockade in lung cancer. Profiling relied on immunoSEQ multiplex PCR, and the TCRdb table lists in-frame clones only, not all of them. The table lists around 80,000 clones, under 75% of them singletons. Sequences were derived from peripheral blood, sampled from a patient treated with radiotherapy plus ipilimumab. The receptor source for this set is a human donor with non-small cell lung cancer whose response to radiotherapy plus ipilimumab could not be evaluated. The CDR3 runs from the conserved cysteine through the conserved F or W. Each record gives: D gene, J gene, clone size, V gene, CDR3 protein, CDR3 DNA. The D gene is left open where the match is weak. Some rows have no size entry. The others give once, few or many, or a class for an expanded clone.

TRBD1 | TRBJ1-2 | . | TRBV10-2 | CASRKGQGDYGYTF | TGCGCCAGCAGGAAGGGACAGGGGGATTATGGCTACACCTTC
TRBD1 | TRBJ2-1 | . | TRBV16 | CASSLTGGRYNEQFF | TGTGCCAGCAGCCTCACAGGGGGCCGCTACAATGAGCAGTTCTTC
. | TRBJ1-2 | . | TRBV6-5 | CASGEGVLDGYTF | TGTGCCAGCGGGGAGGGGGTTCTGGATGGCTACACCTTC
TRBD1 | TRBJ2-2 | . | TRBV5-4 | CASSQVGQGEGGELFF | TGTGCCAGCAGCCAAGTCGGACAGGGGGAAGGCGGGGAGCTGTTTTTT
TRBD1 | TRBJ2-1 | . | TRBV7-9 | CASSFGSRGPRAEQFF | TGTGCCAGCAGCTTTGGTAGTAGGGGGCCACGGGCTGAGCAGTTCTTC
. | TRBJ2-7 | . | TRBV9 | CASSVAVSSYEQYF | TGTGCCAGCAGCGTAGCGGTTAGCTCCTACGAGCAGTACTTC
. | TRBJ2-3 | once | TRBV18 | CASSPLQNTDTQYF | TGTGCCAGCTCACCATTGCAGAACACAGATACGCAGTATTTT
TRBD1 | TRBJ2-3 | few | TRBV10-1 | CASTLGGTGSTDTQYF | TGCGCCAGCACCCTCGGCGGGACAGGGAGCACAGATACGCAGTATTTT
. | TRBJ2-3 | . | TRBV18 | CASSLQDTQYF | TGTGCCAGCTCACTTCAGGATACGCAGTATTTT
TRBD1 | TRBJ1-1 | . | TRBV7-9 | CASSRILSQGRSRTEAFF | TGTGCCAGCAGCCGAATCCTTTCACAGGGGAGGTCTCGAACTGAAGCTTTCTTT
. | TRBJ2-7 | . | TRBV19 | CATTGQPGEQYF | TGTGCCACCACAGGTCAACCAGGGGAGCAGTACTTC
. | TRBJ2-1 | . | TRBV7-2 | CASSPQPVGGQFF | TGTGCCAGCAGCCCCCAGCCCGTCGGGGGGCAGTTCTTC
. | TRBJ2-7 | once | TRBV11-2 | CASTLQDSYEQYF | TGTGCCAGCACCCTACAGGATTCCTACGAGCAGTACTTC
. | TRBJ2-4 | . | TRBV28 | CASSLLGGQGGIQYF | TGTGCCAGCAGTTTATTGGGGGGGCAAGGCGGCATTCAGTACTTC
TRBD1 | TRBJ1-5 | once | TRBV28 | CASSKDRVQPQHF | TGTGCCAGCAGCAAGGACAGGGTTCAGCCCCAGCATTTT
. | TRBJ2-2 | . | TRBV5-1 | CASSLAGPETGELFF | TGCGCCAGCAGCTTGGCAGGGCCCGAAACCGGGGAGCTGTTTTTT
. | TRBJ2-3 | . | TRBV5-6 | CASSNPTSPSTDTQYF | TGTGCCAGCAGCAATCCAACTAGCCCTAGCACAGATACGCAGTATTTT
. | TRBJ2-2 | few | TRBV7-9 | CASSLVASRGTGELFF | TGTGCCAGCAGCTTAGTTGCCAGCCGGGGCACCGGGGAGCTGTTTTTT
. | TRBJ1-1 | . | TRBV6-5 | CASTPRGTGYTEAFF | TGTGCCAGCACCCCACGAGGTACTGGGTACACTGAAGCTTTCTTT
TRBD2 | TRBJ2-5 | few | TRBV4-2 | CASSQELAGGTYQETQYF | TGTGCCAGCAGCCAAGAACTAGCGGGGGGGACCTACCAAGAGACCCAGTACTTC
TRBD1 | TRBJ2-7 | . | TRBV5-5 | CASSLSMGTGSSYEQYF | TGTGCCAGCAGCTTGAGTATGGGGACAGGGAGCTCCTACGAGCAGTACTTC
TRBD1 | TRBJ2-3 | . | TRBV6-6 | CASSAGQGSTDTQYF | TGTGCCAGCAGTGCAGGACAGGGGAGCACAGATACGCAGTATTTT
. | TRBJ2-1 | . | TRBV10-3 | CAISANSNEQFF | TGTGCCATCAGTGCAAACAGTAATGAGCAGTTCTTC
TRBD2 | TRBJ2-1 | . | TRBV29-1 | CSVRTSGAHSYNEQFF | TGCAGCGTTAGGACTAGCGGTGCCCACTCCTACAATGAGCAGTTCTTC
. | TRBJ2-2 | once | TRBV4-2 | CASSQEGARVGGELFF | TGTGCCAGCAGCCAAGAGGGGGCTCGAGTAGGCGGGGAGCTGTTTTTT
TRBD1 | TRBJ2-2 | . | TRBV5-1 | CASSRTTGSNTGELFF | TGCGCCAGCAGCCGAACGACAGGGAGTAACACCGGGGAGCTGTTTTTT
. | TRBJ1-3 | . | TRBV30 | CAWSVTKRGRISGNTIYF | TGTGCCTGGAGTGTAACAAAAAGAGGGAGGATTTCTGGAAACACCATATATTTT
. | TRBJ1-4 | . | TRBV15 | CATSSRLTAPNEKLFF | TGTGCCACCAGCAGTAGATTGACAGCGCCGAATGAAAAACTGTTTTTT
. | TRBJ1-1 | . | TRBV19 | CASTNPGLGRNTEAFF | TGTGCCAGTACCAACCCAGGGTTAGGACGGAACACTGAAGCTTTCTTT
TRBD1 | TRBJ1-1 | once | TRBV13 | CASSLVTGIQVTLNTEAFF | TGTGCCAGCAGCTTGGTGACAGGGATTCAAGTAACCTTAAACACTGAAGCTTTCTTT
TRBD2 | TRBJ2-1 | once | TRBV4-1 | CASSQGLAPFSSYNEQFF | TGCGCCAGCAGCCAAGGACTAGCGCCTTTCAGCTCCTACAATGAGCAGTTCTTC
TRBD1 | TRBJ1-4 | . | TRBV2 | CASSRTGPNEKLFF | TGTGCCAGCAGCCGGACAGGGCCTAATGAAAAACTGTTTTTT
TRBD1 | TRBJ1-4 | . | TRBV6-5 | CASSRTTDRDEKLFF | TGTGCCAGCAGTCGAACTACCGACAGGGATGAAAAACTGTTTTTT
TRBD1 | TRBJ2-7 | few | TRBV28 | CASSSTDRYYEQYF | TGTGCCAGCAGTTCTACGGACAGGTACTACGAGCAGTACTTC
TRBD1 | TRBJ1-1 | once | TRBV2 | CASRGQADTEAFF | TGTGCCAGCAGGGGACAGGCGGACACTGAAGCTTTCTTT
. | TRBJ2-7 | . | TRBV5-1 | CASSLGPGSGIYEQYF | TGCGCCAGCAGCTTGGGGCCGGGAAGCGGCATCTACGAGCAGTACTTC
TRBD1 | TRBJ1-2 | . | TRBV5-4 | CASSVLQGALYGYTF | TGTGCCAGCAGCGTACTACAGGGGGCCCTCTATGGCTACACCTTC
. | TRBJ1-4 | once | TRBV18 | CASSPQVDGDNEKLFF | TGTGCCAGCTCACCTCAGGTCGACGGGGATAATGAAAAACTGTTTTTT
. | TRBJ2-5 | . | TRBV18 | CASSPPRGAETQYF | TGTGCCAGCTCACCACCACGGGGGGCCGAGACCCAGTACTTC
. | TRBJ1-6 | few | TRBV4-3 | CASSQDYQSPLHF | TGCGCCAGCAGCCAAGATTATCAGTCACCCCTCCACTTT
. | TRBJ1-3 | few | TRBV2 | CASSPRGSGNTIYF | TGTGCCAGCAGTCCCCGGGGCTCTGGAAACACCATATATTTT
. | TRBJ2-7 | . | TRBV27 | CATGEFLAYEQYF | TGTGCGACTGGGGAGTTCCTGGCCTACGAGCAGTACTTC
. | TRBJ2-3 | once | TRBV5-1 | CASSLGIQADGDTQYF | TGCGCCAGCAGCTTGGGGATCCAGGCAGACGGAGATACGCAGTATTTT
. | TRBJ1-5 | . | TRBV18 | CASSPGLAHNQPQHF | TGTGCCAGCTCACCGGGACTGGCCCACAATCAGCCCCAGCATTTT
TRBD1 | TRBJ1-6 | few | TRBV5-1 | CASSVGTGGKNSPLHF | TGCGCCAGCAGCGTGGGGACAGGGGGCAAAAATTCACCCCTCCACTTT
TRBD2 | TRBJ2-7 | . | TRBV27 | CASRWYSGGPTYEQYF | TGTGCCAGCAGATGGTATAGCGGGGGGCCTACCTACGAGCAGTACTTC
TRBD2 | TRBJ2-7 | . | TRBV7-3 | CASSHSGGGYEQYF | TGTGCCAGCAGCCACAGCGGGGGAGGCTACGAGCAGTACTTC
. | TRBJ1-2 | once | TRBV28 | CASSLGPRGGTLYGYTF | TGTGCCAGCAGTTTAGGGCCTAGAGGGGGTACACTCTATGGCTACACCTTC